Reported below is one T cell receptor (beta chain). The antigen is undetermined. Combined were second doses at about 4 or about 12 weeks. Some clones are missing from TCRdb's copy, which holds only in-frame ones; the method was immunoSEQ multiplex PCR. The data contain approximately 75,000 clones, 80% to 90% of them singletons. The CDR3 extends over 15 amino acids. From germline, CDR1 is SGHTA and CDR2 FQGNSA. V gave up 2 bases and J gave up 9 bases, with 17 bases separating them. These data originate in a study of T cell responses to AZD1222 COVID-19 vaccine. Study outcomes and limitations: Two AZD1222 doses significantly raised spike-specific TCR breadth and depth over controls. Baseline antibody screening turned up just a handful of seropositive AZD1222 recipients. Most donors were white British, females outnumbered males, and clonal diversity was possibly underestimated.

The sample here was peripheral blood, taken 28 days after the second AZD1222 dose. This sequence joins TRBV7-2 and TRBJ2-1; no firm D call. The clonotype comes from an adult who received the AZD1222 COVID-19 vaccine. CDR3 DNA: TGTGCCAGCAGCTTAACCTCCAGAAGTATGGGTGAGCAGTTCTTC. Protein product: CASSLTSRSMGEQFF.